This TCR beta chain was captured by sequencing in a study of beta chain features in type 1 diabetes. General study results and limits: In every one of the four CD4+ subsets, TCRB CDR3s were moderately but significantly shorter in Type 1 diabetes patients.

The CDR3 is made up of 16 amino acids. CDR1 and CDR2 from the germline V gene are SGHNT and YYREEE (reference sequence). Trimming stripped 1 base from V and 0 bases from J, with 12 bases between. The isolated RNA, all of it, was reverse transcribed, so expressed TCRB transcripts were what got sequenced. Here immunoSEQ multiplex PCR was the method, and the copy in TCRdb shows in-frame clones only, minus some. The sample lists 25,000 to 35,000 clones, about 61% occurring once. This clone was counted only a few times. Its antigen is still unknown. This TCR derives from a woman between 25 and 40 years old with type 1 diabetes. The sample comprised Tregs from blood. V is TRBV5-4 and J is TRBJ2-3; maybe TRBD2 (5 bases). The CDR3 loop reads CASSLFRGGSTDTQYF. The CDR3 nucleotides read TGTGCCAGCAGCTTGTTTCGTGGCGGGAGCACAGATACGCAGTATTTT.